A selection of T cell receptor beta chains follows, all from one sample in a study. Each CDR3 protein gets one entry after TCRdb re-called the RT-PCR reads with MiXCR. The sample holds about 680,000 distinct CDR3 sequences; 11% to 15% are singletons and the top ten take 3.6%. The sample was memory CD4+ T cells from blood. The receptors derive from a female donor in good health, serving as a healthy control. CDR3s include the opening cysteine and the closing phenylalanine or tryptophan.

j_call	v_call	cdr3_aa
TRBJ2-5	TRBV5-1	CASSSAGGETQYF
TRBJ1-2	TRBV6-2/TRBV6-3	CASSFWDSINGYTF
TRBJ1-1	TRBV5-5	CASRAGTLSTEAFF
TRBJ2-1	TRBV19	CASSIKTGVYNEQFF
TRBJ2-2	TRBV27	CASSLFSWGELFF
TRBJ1-2	TRBV10-3	CAIREILSGGRGGYTF
TRBJ2-7	TRBV6-1	CASSEAGHISYEQYF
TRBJ2-7	TRBV28	CASSSPGLSTWEQYF
TRBJ2-2	TRBV6-5	CASRPGTVATGELFF
TRBJ1-4	TRBV25-1	CASSGISGSPLFF
TRBJ1-2	TRBV6-5	CASSYYRVPDGYTF
TRBJ1-2	TRBV5-1	CASSLAVEAVYGYTF
TRBJ2-7	TRBV20-1	CSARDYTKSSYEQYF
TRBJ2-5	TRBV20-1	CSARGRRETQYF
TRBJ2-3	TRBV12-3/TRBV12-4	CASSFRAHADTQYF
TRBJ1-5	TRBV12-3/TRBV12-4	CAIAQGDSNQPQHF
TRBJ2-7	TRBV7-6	CASSFGTGFDEQYF
TRBJ1-1	TRBV5-1	CASSTGQGADTEAFF